Sequencing of this T cell receptor beta chain was carried out in a study of shared clonotypes between healthy human individuals. Once extracted for a subset, genomic DNA was divided evenly among several immunoSEQ plates. Using immunoSEQ multiplex PCR, the repertoire was profiled, and TCRdb retains in-frame clones only, with some absent. The table lists about 640,000 clones, less than 80% of them singletons, with about 1.8% in the top ten. Whole-study results and caveats: It was the non-shared clonotypes that had lower generation probabilities than clonotypes shared by all four donors. Incompleteness in sorted-subset sequencing, despite large depth, was shown by rarefaction.

Turning to this clone: What it binds is unknown.

Per the germline V gene, CDR1 is SGHNT and CDR2 is YENEEA. CDR3 size: 16 residues. J gave up 0 bases and V 1 base, and 4 bases lay outside the gene matches. Material for sequencing was memory CD4+ T cells sorted from blood. Subset indicated: CD45RA-negative fraction. J is TRBJ2-3 and V is TRBV11-3; TRBD1 agrees at 7 bases. The clonotype originates from a woman under 40 in good health. DNA of the CDR3: TGTGCCAGCAGCTTAGGACAGGGATATAGCACAGATACGCAGTATTTT. Its translation: CASSLGQGYSTDTQYF.